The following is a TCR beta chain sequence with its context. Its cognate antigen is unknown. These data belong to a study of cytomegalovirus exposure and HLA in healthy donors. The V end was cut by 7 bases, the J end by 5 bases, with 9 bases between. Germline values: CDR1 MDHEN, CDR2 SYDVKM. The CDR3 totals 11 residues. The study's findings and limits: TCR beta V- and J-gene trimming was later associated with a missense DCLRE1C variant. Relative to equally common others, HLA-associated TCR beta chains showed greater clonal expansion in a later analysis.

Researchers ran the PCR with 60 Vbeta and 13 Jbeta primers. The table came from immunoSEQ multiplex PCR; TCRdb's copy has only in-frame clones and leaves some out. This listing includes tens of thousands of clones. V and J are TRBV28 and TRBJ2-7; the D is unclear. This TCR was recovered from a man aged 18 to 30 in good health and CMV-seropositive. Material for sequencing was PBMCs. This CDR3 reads CASTRLDEQYF. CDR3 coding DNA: TGTGCCAGCACCCGTCTTGACGAGCAGTACTTC.